These 13 T cell receptor beta chains were sequenced from one sample in a study of Ad26.COV2.S vaccination and SARS-CoV-2 variants. Method: immunoSEQ multiplex PCR; TCRdb's copy keeps in-frame clones and lacks some. Found here are some 450,000 clones, about 92% of them singletons; the top ten hold about 4.5%. Treatment defined: 19 received Ad26.COV2.S at low or high dose, single or two shots; 5 received placebo; per-sample allocation not given. Samples came from day 63 after the first vaccine or placebo injection. The sequencing here drew on peripheral blood, taken in a trial of Ad26.COV2.S vaccine versus placebo. All receptors derive from a person aged 18-65 years who received the Ad26.COV2.S COVID-19 vaccine or a placebo.

This chain joins TRBV27 and TRBJ2-7, with D possibly matching TRBD2 (5 bases). Per the germline V gene, CDR1 is MNHEY and CDR2 is SMNVEV (reference sequence). V was pared by 0 bases and J by 6 bases, with 9 bases between. The CDR3 extends over 13 amino acids. The CDR3 loop is CASSLSSAAEQYF. The CDR3 DNA reads as TGTGCCAGCAGTTTATCGTCAGCGGCCGAGCAGTACTTC.

The rearrangement uses TRBV7-9 and TRBJ2-7; D not resolved. Between the trimmed V and J ends, which lost 5 bases and 11 bases, there was a span of 4 bases. This CDR3 contains 8 residues. Germline CDR1 is SEHNR and CDR2 is FQNEAQ (reference sequence). In DNA, the CDR3 is TGTGCCAGCAGCCCGAAGTACTTC. Its translation is CASSPKYF.

The chain combines TRBV7-3 with TRBJ2-2; 8 bases match TRBD1. The CDR3 length is 14 residues. Trimming cost V 1 base and J 6 bases; bases outside gene matches: 1. The germline CDR1 and CDR2 sequences are SGHTA and FQGTGA. This CDR3 is CASSLKQGAGELFF. For the CDR3, the DNA is TGTGCCAGCAGCTTAAAACAGGGGGCCGGGGAGCTGTTTTTT.

This chain links TRBV28 with TRBJ2-7; D ambiguous. The V and J ends lost 6 bases and 2 bases respectively, with 14 bases between them. CDR3 length: 14 residues. CDR1 and CDR2 from the germline V gene are MDHEN and SYDVKM. In DNA, the CDR3 is TGTGCCAGCAGCCCGCTCCAGTATCCCTACGAGCAGTACTTC. This sequence encodes CASSPLQYPYEQYF.

The J gene is TRBJ2-3, the V gene TRBV24-1; 9 bases align to TRBD1. There are 17 residues in the CDR3. J was trimmed by 3 bases and V by 3 bases; bases with no gene match: 9. The V gene's germline CDR1 is KGHDR and CDR2 SFDVKD. The CDR3 spells CATSDPAFGQGTDTQYF. DNA for the CDR3: TGTGCCACCAGTGATCCCGCGTTCGGACAGGGGACAGATACGCAGTATTTT.

The CDR3 protein is CAIGPGGRETQYF. CDR3 nucleotides: TGTGCCATCGGACCGGGAGGGCGGGAGACCCAGTACTTC. The chain links TRBV10-3 to TRBJ2-5; 8 bases align to TRBD2. Germline CDR1 is ENHRY and CDR2 is SYGVKD. The ends lost 8 bases at V and 5 bases at J; junction bases unmatched: 7. The CDR3 has 13 residues.

The chain is built from TRBV5-1 and TRBJ2-7, with 9 bases fitting TRBD1. J was trimmed by 2 bases and V by 6 bases; bases with no gene match: 6. Looked up from germline, CDR1 is SGHRS and CDR2 is YFSETQ. The CDR3 has 14 residues. CDR3 loop: CASNPWTGAYEQYF. The CDR3 nucleotides read TGCGCCAGCAACCCCTGGACAGGGGCCTACGAGCAGTACTTC.

The chain uses TRBV24-1 and TRBJ2-3; the match to TRBD2 covers 14 bases. Unmatched junction bases numbered 8, after V lost 1 base and J lost 6 bases. The CDR3 is 18 amino acids. From germline, CDR1 is KGHDR and CDR2 SFDVKD. CDR3 DNA sequence: TGTGCCACCAGTGATTTCGTAGGGACTAGCGGGAGTAGGGATACGCAGTATTTT. Its translation: CATSDFVGTSGSRDTQYF.

The chain couples TRBV20-1 to TRBJ2-3, with D perhaps matching TRBD2 (6 bases). Trimming removed 3 bases from V and 6 bases from J, with 16 bases in between. CDR3 size: 14 residues. Germline CDR1 is DFQATT and CDR2 is SNEGSKA (reference sequence). The CDR3 is CSASWRASEDTQYF. The CDR3 region has the DNA TGCAGTGCTAGTTGGAGGGCCAGTGAGGATACGCAGTATTTT.

V is TRBV6-2 or TRBV6-3 and J is TRBJ1-2; 7 bases agree with TRBD1. With V trimmed by 4 bases and J by 4 bases, 15 bases remained unmatched. Germline-derived CDR1 and CDR2 are MNHEY and SVGEGT. The CDR3 extends over 17 amino acids. The CDR3 spells CASSSNRGALRLYGYTF. In DNA, the CDR3 is TGTGCCAGCAGTTCTAACAGGGGAGCCCTGCGACTCTATGGCTACACCTTC.

This sequence joins TRBV19 and TRBJ2-2, with D unclear. CDR1 is LNHDA and CDR2 is SQIVND in the germline V gene (reference sequence). CDR3 length equals 11 residues. The V end was cut by 4 bases, the J end by 7 bases, with 4 bases between. The CDR3 DNA follows: TGTGCCAGTAGTAATTACGGGGAGCTGTTTTTT. Its protein product is CASSNYGELFF.

The chain employs TRBV19 and TRBJ2-5; D may be TRBD2 (8 bases). Trimming cost V 3 bases and J 5 bases, with 16 bases left between them. The CDR3 contains 15 residues. CDR1 and CDR2 from the germline V gene are LNHDA and SQIVND (reference sequence). CDR3 sequence: CASSIGRGLVETQYF. Written as DNA, the CDR3 is TGTGCCAGTAGTATCGGGAGGGGGCTAGTTGAGACCCAGTACTTC.

The rearrangement links TRBV30 to TRBJ1-3; D perhaps matches TRBD1 (5 bases). The V and J ends lost 2 bases and 0 bases respectively, with 11 bases between them. The CDR3 runs to 15 residues. Germline V gene sequence: CDR1 GTSNPN, CDR2 SVGIG (reference sequence). The CDR3 nucleotides read TGTGCCTGGAGTTGGGGCAAGGCCTCTGGAAACACCATATATTTT. The encoded protein is CAWSWGKASGNTIYF.